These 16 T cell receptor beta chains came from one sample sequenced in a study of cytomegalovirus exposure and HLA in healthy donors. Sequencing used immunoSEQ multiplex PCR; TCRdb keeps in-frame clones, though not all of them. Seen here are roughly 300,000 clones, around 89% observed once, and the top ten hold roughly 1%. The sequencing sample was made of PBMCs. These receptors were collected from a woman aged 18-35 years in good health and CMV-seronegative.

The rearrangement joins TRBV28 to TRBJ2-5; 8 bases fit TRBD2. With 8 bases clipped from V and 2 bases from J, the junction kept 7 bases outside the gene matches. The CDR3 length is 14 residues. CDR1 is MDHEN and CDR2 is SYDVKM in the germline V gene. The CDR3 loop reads CASGIAGPQETQYF. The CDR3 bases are TGTGCCAGCGGAATAGCGGGACCTCAAGAGACCCAGTACTTC.

This CDR3 reads CASSLLAGVGTGELFF. The CDR3 nucleotides read TGCGCCAGCAGCTTATTAGCGGGAGTAGGGACCGGGGAGCTGTTTTTT. The rearrangement links TRBV5-1 to TRBJ2-2; 9 bases are shared with TRBD2. The CDR3 is 16 amino acids. In germline, CDR1 is SGHRS, CDR2 YFSETQ. V dropped 2 bases and J dropped 5; count of bases not matched to a gene: 7.

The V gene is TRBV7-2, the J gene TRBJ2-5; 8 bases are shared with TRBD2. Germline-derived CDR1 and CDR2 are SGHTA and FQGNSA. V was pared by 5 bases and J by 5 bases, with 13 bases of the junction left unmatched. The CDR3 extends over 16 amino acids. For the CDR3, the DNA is TGTGCCAGCAGCCGAGCGGGCGCGGGAGGTCGGGAGACCCAGTACTTC. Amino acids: CASSRAGAGGRETQYF. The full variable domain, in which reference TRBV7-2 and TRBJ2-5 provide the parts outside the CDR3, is GAGVSQSPSNKVTEKGKDVELRCDPISGHTALYWYRQSLGQGLEFLIYFQGNSAPDKSGLPSDRFSAERTGGSVSTLTIQRTQQEDSAVYLCASSRAGAGGRETQYFGPGTRLLVL.

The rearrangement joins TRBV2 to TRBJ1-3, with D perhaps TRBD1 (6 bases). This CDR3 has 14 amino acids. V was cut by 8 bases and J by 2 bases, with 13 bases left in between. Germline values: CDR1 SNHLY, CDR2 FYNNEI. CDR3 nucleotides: TGTGCCAGCCAAGCGGACAGACCTGGAAACACCATATATTTT. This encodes CASQADRPGNTIYF.

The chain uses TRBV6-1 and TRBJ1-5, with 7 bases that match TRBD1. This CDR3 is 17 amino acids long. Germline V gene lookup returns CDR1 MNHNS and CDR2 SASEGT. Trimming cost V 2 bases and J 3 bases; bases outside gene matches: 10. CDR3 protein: CASSETTGKLNNQPQHF. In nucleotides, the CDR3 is TGTGCCAGCAGTGAAACGACAGGGAAGCTTAACAATCAGCCCCAGCATTTT.

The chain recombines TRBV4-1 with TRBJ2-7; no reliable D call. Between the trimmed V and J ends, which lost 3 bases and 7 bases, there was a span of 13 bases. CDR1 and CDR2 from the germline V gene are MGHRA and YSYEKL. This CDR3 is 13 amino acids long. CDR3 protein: CASSQKMEWEQYF. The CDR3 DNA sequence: TGCGCCAGCAGCCAGAAGATGGAGTGGGAGCAGTACTTC.

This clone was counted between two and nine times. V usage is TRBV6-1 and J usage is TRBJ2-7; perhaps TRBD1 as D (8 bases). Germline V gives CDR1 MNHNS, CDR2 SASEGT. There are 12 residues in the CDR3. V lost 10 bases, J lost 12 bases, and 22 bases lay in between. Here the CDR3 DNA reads TGTGCCACAGCGGGACAGGCCAGAATCCGGTACTTC. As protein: CATAGQARIRYF.

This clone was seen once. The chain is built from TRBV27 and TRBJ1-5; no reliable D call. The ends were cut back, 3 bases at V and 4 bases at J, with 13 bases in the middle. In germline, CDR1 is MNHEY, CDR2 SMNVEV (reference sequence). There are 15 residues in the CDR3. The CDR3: CASSFLPRVNQPQHF. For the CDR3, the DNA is TGTGCCAGCAGTTTTCTCCCCCGGGTAAATCAGCCCCAGCATTTT.

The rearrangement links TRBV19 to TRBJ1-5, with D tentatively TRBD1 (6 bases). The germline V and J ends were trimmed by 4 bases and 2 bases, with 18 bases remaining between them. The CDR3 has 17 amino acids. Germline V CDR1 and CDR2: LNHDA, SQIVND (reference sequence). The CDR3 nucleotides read TGTGCCAGTAGTACTCTTAGCAGGGGCCGGGGCAATCAGCCCCAGCATTTT. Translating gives CASSTLSRGRGNQPQHF.

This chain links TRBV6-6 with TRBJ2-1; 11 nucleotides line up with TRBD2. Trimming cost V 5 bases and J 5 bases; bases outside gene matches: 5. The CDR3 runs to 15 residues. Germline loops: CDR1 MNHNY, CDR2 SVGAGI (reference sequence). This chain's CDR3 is CASSHTSGRNNEQFF. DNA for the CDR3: TGTGCCAGCAGTCATACTAGCGGGAGAAACAATGAGCAGTTCTTC.

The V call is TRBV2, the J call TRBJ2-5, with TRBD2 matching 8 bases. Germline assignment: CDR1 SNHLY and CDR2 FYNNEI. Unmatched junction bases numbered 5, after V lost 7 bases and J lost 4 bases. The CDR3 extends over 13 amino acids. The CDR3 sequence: CASKYLAGETQYF. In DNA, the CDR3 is TGTGCCAGCAAATACCTAGCGGGAGAGACCCAGTACTTC. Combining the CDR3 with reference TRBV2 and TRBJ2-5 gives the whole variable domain EPEVTQTPSHQVTQMGQEVILRCVPISNHLYFYWYRQILGQKVEFLVSFYNNEISEKSEIFDDQFSVERPDGSNFTLKIRSTKLEDSAMYFCASKYLAGETQYFGPGTRLLVL.

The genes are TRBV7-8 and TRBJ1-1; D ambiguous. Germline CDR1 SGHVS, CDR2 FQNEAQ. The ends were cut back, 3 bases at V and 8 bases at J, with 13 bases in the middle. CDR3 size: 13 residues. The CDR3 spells CASSFRYDKEAFF. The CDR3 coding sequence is TGTGCCAGCAGCTTTCGGTATGACAAAGAAGCTTTCTTT.

CDR3 nucleotides: TGTGCCAGCAGTCAACTTCAGACGGGTTGGGAGCAGTACTTC. Encoded protein: CASSQLQTGWEQYF. The chain joins TRBV6-5 to TRBJ2-7; no clear D gene. CDR3 length: 14 residues. V gave up 5 bases and J gave up 7 bases, with 18 bases separating them. Looked up from germline, CDR1 is MNHEY and CDR2 is SVGAGI.

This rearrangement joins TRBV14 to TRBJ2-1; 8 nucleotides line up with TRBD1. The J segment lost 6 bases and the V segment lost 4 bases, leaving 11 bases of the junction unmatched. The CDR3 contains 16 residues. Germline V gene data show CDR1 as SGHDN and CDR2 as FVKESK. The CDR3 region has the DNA TGTGCCAGCAGCCCTCCCGGGACAGGCACGGGCAATGAGCAGTTCTTC. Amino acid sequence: CASSPPGTGTGNEQFF.

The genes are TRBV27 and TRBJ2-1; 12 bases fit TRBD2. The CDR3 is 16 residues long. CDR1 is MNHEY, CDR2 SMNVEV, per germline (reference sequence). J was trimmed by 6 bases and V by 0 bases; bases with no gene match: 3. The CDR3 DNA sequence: TGTGCCAGCAGTTTATCGGGACTAGCGGGCGGCAATGAGCAGTTCTTC. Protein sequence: CASSLSGLAGGNEQFF.

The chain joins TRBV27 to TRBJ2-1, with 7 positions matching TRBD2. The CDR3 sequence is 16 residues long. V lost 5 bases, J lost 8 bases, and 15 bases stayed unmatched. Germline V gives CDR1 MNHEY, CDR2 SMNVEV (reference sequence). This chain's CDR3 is CASSPYLGRAADEQFF. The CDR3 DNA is TGTGCCAGCAGTCCCTACTTGGGGAGGGCCGCGGATGAGCAGTTCTTC.